This T cell receptor (beta chain) comes out of a study of a mutant IDH1 vaccine in newly diagnosed glioma. About the study: Earlier treatment was radiotherapy, temozolomide, or both, with most getting both. Study outcomes and limitations: Any relationship between pseudoprogression and changes in top peripheral T cell clonotypes seemed absent.

TCRdb's copy holds only in-frame clones and misses some; the assay was immunoSEQ multiplex PCR. The sample lists some 59,000 clones, approximately 80% occurring once. Sample time point: baseline, week 1 (first vaccination visit). This sample's treatment: pre-vaccination baseline after standard-of-care therapy. On this clone itself: The target antigen is unknown.

Material: PBMCs, obtained from a glioma patient treated with radiotherapy, temozolomide or both. The sequence was collected from a man between 18 and 29 years old with glioma.

The CDR3 sequence is CASSASGGLVTEAFF. CDR3 DNA sequence: TGCGCCAGCAGCGCCTCGGGGGGGCTCGTCACTGAAGCTTTCTTT. The rearrangement links TRBV5-1 to TRBJ1-1; perhaps TRBD1 as D (6 bases). V shed 4 bases and J shed 4 bases, with 17 bases lying between them. This CDR3 is built from 15 residues. Germline V CDR1 and CDR2: SGHRS, YFSETQ.